Listed here is a single T cell receptor beta chain. Profiled with immunoSEQ multiplex PCR; TCRdb holds only in-frame clones, not every one. Of about 28,000 clones in the sample, about 91% were seen once. This sample was included in a study of T cell changes during pregnancy in multiple sclerosis. Sequencing was performed on CD4+ T cells from peripheral blood mononuclear cells, taken in the first trimester of pregnancy. The receptor comes from a female donor in good health, enrolled as a control in a pregnancy study.

CDR3 DNA: TGTGCCTGGAGTGTACGCGGAGGACAGGGGGTAGGCTATGGCTACACCTTC. Its protein product is CAWSVRGGQGVGYGYTF. V is TRBV30 and J is TRBJ1-2; 10 bases are a match to TRBD1. Germline CDR1 GTSNPN, CDR2 SVGIG (reference sequence). The ends lost 0 bases at V and 4 bases at J; junction bases unmatched: 11. This CDR3 is 17 amino acids long.